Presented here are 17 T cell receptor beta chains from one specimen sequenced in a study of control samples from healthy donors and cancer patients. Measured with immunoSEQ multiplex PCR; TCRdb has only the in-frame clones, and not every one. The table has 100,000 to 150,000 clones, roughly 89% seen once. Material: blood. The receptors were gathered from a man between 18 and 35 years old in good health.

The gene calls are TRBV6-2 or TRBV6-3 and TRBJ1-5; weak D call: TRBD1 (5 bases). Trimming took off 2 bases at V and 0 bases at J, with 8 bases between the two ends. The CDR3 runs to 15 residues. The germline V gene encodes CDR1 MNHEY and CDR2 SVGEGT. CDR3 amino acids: CASSYRGYSNQPQHF. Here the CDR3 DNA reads TGTGCCAGCAGTTACAGGGGTTATAGCAATCAGCCCCAGCATTTT.

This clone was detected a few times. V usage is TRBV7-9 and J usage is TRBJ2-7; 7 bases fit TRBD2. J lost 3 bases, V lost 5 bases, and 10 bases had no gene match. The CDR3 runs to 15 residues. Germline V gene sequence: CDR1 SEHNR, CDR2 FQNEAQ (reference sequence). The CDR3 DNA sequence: TGTGCCAGCAGCCTAGGGGCGCGGGAGCACTACGAGCAGTACTTC. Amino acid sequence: CASSLGAREHYEQYF.

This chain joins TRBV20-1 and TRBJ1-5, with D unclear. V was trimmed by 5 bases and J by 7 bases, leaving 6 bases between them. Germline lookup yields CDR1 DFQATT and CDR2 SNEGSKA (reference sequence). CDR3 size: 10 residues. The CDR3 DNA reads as TGCAGTGCTTCAATCCAGCCCCAGCATTTT. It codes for CSASIQPQHF.

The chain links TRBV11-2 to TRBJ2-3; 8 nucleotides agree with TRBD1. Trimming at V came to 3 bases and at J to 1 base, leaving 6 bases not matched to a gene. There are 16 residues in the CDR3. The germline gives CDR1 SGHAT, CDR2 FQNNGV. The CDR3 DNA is TGTGCCAGCAGCTTGGGACGGGGACAGGGCACAGATACGCAGTATTTT. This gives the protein CASSLGRGQGTDTQYF.

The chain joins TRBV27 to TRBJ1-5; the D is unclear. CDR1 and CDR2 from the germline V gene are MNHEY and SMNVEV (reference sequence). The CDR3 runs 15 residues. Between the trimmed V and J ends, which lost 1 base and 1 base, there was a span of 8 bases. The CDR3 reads CASSLLGQSNQPQHF. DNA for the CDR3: TGTGCCAGCAGTTTATTAGGGCAGAGCAATCAGCCCCAGCATTTT.

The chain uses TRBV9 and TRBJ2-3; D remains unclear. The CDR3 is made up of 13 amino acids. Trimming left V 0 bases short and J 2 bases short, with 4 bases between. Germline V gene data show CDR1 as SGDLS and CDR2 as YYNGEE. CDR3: CASSVVTTDTQYF. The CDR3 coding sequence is TGTGCCAGCAGCGTAGTTACCACAGATACGCAGTATTTT. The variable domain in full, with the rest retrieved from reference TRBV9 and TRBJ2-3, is DSGVTQTPKHLITATGQRVTLRCSPRSGDLSVYWYQQSLDQGLQFLIQYYNGEERAKGNILERFSAQQFPDLHSELNLSSLELGDSALYFCASSVVTTDTQYFGPGTRLTVL.

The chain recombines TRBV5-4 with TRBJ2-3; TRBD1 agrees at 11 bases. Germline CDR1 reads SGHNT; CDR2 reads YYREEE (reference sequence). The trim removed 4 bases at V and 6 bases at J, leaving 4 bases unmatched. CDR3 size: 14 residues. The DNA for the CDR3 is TGTGCCAGCAGCAGGACAGGGGGCCCCGATACGCAGTATTTT. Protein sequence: CASSRTGGPDTQYF.

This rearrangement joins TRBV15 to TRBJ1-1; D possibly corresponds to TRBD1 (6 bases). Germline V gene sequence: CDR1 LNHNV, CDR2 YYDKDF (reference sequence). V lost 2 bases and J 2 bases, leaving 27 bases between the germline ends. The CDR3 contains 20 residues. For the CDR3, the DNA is TGTGCCACCAGCAGATTCCGGGGCCCGGTTAGGAGGGGGGACAACACTGAAGCTTTCTTT. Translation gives CATSRFRGPVRRGDNTEAFF.

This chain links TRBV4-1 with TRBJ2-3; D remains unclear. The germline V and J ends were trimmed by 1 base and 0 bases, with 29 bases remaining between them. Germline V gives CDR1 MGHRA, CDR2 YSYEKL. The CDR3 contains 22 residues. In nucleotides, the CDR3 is TGCGCCAGCAGCCAAGTTTCGCCTCGACCAGATCCCTCGTTAACTAGCACAGATACGCAGTATTTT. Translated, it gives CASSQVSPRPDPSLTSTDTQYF.

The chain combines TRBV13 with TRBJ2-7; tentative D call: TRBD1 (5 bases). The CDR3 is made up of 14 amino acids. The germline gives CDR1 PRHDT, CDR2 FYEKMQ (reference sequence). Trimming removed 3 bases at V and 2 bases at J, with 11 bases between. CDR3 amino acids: CASSLGTGPYEQYF. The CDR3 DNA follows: TGTGCCAGCAGCTTGGGTACAGGACCCTACGAGCAGTACTTC.

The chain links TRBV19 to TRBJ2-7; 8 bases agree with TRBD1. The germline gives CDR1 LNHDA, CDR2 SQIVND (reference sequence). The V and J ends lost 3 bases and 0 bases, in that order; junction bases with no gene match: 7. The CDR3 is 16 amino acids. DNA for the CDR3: TGTGCCAGTAGTATCACAGGGGGATCCAGCTCCTACGAGCAGTACTTC. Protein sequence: CASSITGGSSSYEQYF.

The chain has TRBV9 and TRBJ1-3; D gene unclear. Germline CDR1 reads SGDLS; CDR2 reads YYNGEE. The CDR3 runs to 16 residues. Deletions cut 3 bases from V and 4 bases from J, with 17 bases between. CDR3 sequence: CASSETPGIYGNTIYF. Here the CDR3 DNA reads TGTGCCAGCAGCGAGACACCGGGGATCTACGGAAACACCATATATTTT. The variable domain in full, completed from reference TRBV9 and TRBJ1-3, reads DSGVTQTPKHLITATGQRVTLRCSPRSGDLSVYWYQQSLDQGLQFLIQYYNGEERAKGNILERFSAQQFPDLHSELNLSSLELGDSALYFCASSETPGIYGNTIYFGEGSWLTVV.

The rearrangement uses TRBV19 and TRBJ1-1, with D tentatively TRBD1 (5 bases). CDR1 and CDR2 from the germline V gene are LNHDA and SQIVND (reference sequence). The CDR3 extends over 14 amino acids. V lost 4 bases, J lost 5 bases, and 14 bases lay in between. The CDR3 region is CASSTAGRGTEAFF. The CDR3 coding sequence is TGTGCCAGTAGTACGGCGGGGCGGGGGACTGAAGCTTTCTTT.

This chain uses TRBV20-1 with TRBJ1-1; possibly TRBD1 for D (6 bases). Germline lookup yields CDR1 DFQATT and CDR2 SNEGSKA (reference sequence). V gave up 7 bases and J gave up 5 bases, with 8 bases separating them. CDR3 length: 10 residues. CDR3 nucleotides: TGCAGTGTGAGGGGGACTGAAGCTTTCTTT. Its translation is CSVRGTEAFF.

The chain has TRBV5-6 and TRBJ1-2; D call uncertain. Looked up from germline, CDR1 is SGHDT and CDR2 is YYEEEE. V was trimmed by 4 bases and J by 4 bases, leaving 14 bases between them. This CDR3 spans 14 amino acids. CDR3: CASSPQQSSYGYTF. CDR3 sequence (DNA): TGTGCCAGCAGCCCCCAACAGAGCTCCTATGGCTACACCTTC.

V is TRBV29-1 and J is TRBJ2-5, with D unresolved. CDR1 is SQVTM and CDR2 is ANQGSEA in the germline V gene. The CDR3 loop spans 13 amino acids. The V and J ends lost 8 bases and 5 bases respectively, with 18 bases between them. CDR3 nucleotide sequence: TGCAGCCACCTCGGGCTCCTTGGGGAGACCCAGTACTTC. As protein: CSHLGLLGETQYF.

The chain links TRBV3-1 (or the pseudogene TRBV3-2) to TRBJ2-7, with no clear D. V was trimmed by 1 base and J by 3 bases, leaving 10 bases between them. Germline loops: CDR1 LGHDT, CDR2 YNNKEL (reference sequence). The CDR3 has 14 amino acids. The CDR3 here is CASSQGRSSYEQYF. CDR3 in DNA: TGTGCCAGCAGCCAAGGCAGGTCAAGCTACGAGCAGTACTTC.